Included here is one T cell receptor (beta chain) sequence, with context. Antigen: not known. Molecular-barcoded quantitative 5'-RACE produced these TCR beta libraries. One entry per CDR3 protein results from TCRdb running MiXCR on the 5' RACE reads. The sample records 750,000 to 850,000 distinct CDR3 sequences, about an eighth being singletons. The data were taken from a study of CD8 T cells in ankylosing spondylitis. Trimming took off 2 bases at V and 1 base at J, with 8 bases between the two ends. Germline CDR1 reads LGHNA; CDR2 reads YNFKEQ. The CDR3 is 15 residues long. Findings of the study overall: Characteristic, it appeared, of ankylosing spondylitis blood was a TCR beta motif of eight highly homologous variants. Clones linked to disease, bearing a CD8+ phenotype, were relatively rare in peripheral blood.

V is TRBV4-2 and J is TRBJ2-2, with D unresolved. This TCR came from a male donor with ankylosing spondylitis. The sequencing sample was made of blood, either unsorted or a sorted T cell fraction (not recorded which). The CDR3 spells CASSQPARNTGELFF. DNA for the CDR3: TGTGCCAGCAGCCAACCCGCTAGGAACACCGGGGAGCTGTTTTTT.